Listed here are 6 T cell receptor beta chains from one sample, sequenced in a study of cytomegalovirus exposure and HLA in healthy donors. A multiplex PCR was run with 60 Vbeta primers and 13 Jbeta primers. Assay: immunoSEQ multiplex PCR; the TCRdb copy retains only in-frame clones and omits some. The table has 150,000 to 200,000 clones, less than 90% seen once; the top ten hold 4.1%. The sequenced sample was PBMCs. The origin of the receptors is a man aged 50 to 60 in good health and CMV-seropositive.

This chain links TRBV28 with TRBJ2-2, with D possibly being TRBD2 (6 bases). Trimming stripped 5 bases from V and 2 bases from J, with 15 bases between. This CDR3 contains 16 residues. Germline V gene sequence: CDR1 MDHEN, CDR2 SYDVKM. The DNA for the CDR3 is TGTGCCAGCAGTCCCCCGGGGAGGTCTAACACCGGGGAGCTGTTTTTT. Its translation: CASSPPGRSNTGELFF.

This chain uses TRBV6-5 with TRBJ2-7; D perhaps matches TRBD1 (5 bases). The CDR3 length is 15 residues. Germline V gene sequence: CDR1 MNHEY, CDR2 SVGAGI. V dropped 0 bases and J dropped 0 bases, with 9 bases sitting between them. The CDR3 nucleotides are TGTGCCAGCAGTTACTCGACAGCGATCTCCTACGAGCAGTACTTC. It yields the protein CASSYSTAISYEQYF.

V is TRBV5-5 and J is TRBJ1-1; a possible D gene is TRBD1 (5 bases). CDR1 SGHKS and CDR2 YYEKEE come from the germline V gene (reference sequence). V dropped 5 bases and J dropped 1 base, with 12 bases sitting between them. The CDR3 covers 14 residues. In DNA, the CDR3 is TGTGCCAGCAGAAGCGGGGCGGGGAACACTGAAGCTTTCTTT. This translates into CASRSGAGNTEAFF.

V usage is TRBV28 and J usage is TRBJ1-5, with TRBD1 matching over 11 bases. The germline V gene encodes CDR1 MDHEN and CDR2 SYDVKM. The CDR3 is made up of 15 amino acids. Unmatched junction bases numbered 6, after V lost 5 bases and J lost 6 bases. DNA of the CDR3: TGTGCCAGCAGTCCCCCGGACAGGGGGCGTCAGCCCCAGCATTTT. It encodes CASSPPDRGRQPQHF.

The chain uses TRBV6-6 and TRBJ2-7, with 8 bases that match TRBD1. The V and J ends lost 6 bases and 5 bases, in that order; junction bases with no gene match: 9. The CDR3 consists of 14 residues. Germline CDR1 and CDR2: MNHNY and SVGAGI (reference sequence). The CDR3 DNA is TGTGCCAGCAGAGCCTGGACAGGGTACGACGAGCAGTACTTC. Translated: CASRAWTGYDEQYF.

J is TRBJ2-7 and V is TRBV6-5, with 11 bases aligning to TRBD1. The ends lost 4 bases at V and 2 bases at J; junction bases unmatched: 7. Germline V gene sequence: CDR1 MNHEY, CDR2 SVGAGI. The CDR3 consists of 16 residues. The CDR3 protein is CASSSAAGQGAYEQYF. CDR3 coding DNA: TGTGCCAGCAGTTCCGCGGCGGGACAGGGGGCCTACGAGCAGTACTTC.